This TCR beta chain was captured by sequencing in a study of tumor-infiltrating lymphocytes in localized non-small cell lung cancer. Looking at the study overall: Each patient gave resected tumor and non-adjacent uninvolved lung tissue.

The repertoire was sequenced with immunoSEQ multiplex PCR; TCRdb's copy has only in-frame clones and lacks some. This sample has some 13,000 clones, with about 74% found just once. CDR1 is SEHNR, CDR2 FQNEAQ, per germline (reference sequence). The CDR3 runs to 13 residues. Trimming took 6 bases from V and 8 from J; bases not matched to a gene: 7. With regard to this clone: Its antigen is not identified.

Findings of the study overall: Higher tumor T cell infiltration than in uninvolved lung was supported by TCRbeta sequencing. Only some patients had TCR sequencing, depending on available tissue. Technical variation could not be separated from intratumor heterogeneity here.

The rearrangement uses TRBV7-9 and TRBJ1-2, with TRBD1 matching 9 bases. Sequencing was performed on uninvolved lung tissue not adjacent to the tumor. This TCR was recovered from a human donor with non-small cell lung cancer. CDR3 DNA sequence: TGTGCCAGCAGTCCCACAGGGGGCGCGGGCTACACCTTC. Translation: CASSPTGGAGYTF.